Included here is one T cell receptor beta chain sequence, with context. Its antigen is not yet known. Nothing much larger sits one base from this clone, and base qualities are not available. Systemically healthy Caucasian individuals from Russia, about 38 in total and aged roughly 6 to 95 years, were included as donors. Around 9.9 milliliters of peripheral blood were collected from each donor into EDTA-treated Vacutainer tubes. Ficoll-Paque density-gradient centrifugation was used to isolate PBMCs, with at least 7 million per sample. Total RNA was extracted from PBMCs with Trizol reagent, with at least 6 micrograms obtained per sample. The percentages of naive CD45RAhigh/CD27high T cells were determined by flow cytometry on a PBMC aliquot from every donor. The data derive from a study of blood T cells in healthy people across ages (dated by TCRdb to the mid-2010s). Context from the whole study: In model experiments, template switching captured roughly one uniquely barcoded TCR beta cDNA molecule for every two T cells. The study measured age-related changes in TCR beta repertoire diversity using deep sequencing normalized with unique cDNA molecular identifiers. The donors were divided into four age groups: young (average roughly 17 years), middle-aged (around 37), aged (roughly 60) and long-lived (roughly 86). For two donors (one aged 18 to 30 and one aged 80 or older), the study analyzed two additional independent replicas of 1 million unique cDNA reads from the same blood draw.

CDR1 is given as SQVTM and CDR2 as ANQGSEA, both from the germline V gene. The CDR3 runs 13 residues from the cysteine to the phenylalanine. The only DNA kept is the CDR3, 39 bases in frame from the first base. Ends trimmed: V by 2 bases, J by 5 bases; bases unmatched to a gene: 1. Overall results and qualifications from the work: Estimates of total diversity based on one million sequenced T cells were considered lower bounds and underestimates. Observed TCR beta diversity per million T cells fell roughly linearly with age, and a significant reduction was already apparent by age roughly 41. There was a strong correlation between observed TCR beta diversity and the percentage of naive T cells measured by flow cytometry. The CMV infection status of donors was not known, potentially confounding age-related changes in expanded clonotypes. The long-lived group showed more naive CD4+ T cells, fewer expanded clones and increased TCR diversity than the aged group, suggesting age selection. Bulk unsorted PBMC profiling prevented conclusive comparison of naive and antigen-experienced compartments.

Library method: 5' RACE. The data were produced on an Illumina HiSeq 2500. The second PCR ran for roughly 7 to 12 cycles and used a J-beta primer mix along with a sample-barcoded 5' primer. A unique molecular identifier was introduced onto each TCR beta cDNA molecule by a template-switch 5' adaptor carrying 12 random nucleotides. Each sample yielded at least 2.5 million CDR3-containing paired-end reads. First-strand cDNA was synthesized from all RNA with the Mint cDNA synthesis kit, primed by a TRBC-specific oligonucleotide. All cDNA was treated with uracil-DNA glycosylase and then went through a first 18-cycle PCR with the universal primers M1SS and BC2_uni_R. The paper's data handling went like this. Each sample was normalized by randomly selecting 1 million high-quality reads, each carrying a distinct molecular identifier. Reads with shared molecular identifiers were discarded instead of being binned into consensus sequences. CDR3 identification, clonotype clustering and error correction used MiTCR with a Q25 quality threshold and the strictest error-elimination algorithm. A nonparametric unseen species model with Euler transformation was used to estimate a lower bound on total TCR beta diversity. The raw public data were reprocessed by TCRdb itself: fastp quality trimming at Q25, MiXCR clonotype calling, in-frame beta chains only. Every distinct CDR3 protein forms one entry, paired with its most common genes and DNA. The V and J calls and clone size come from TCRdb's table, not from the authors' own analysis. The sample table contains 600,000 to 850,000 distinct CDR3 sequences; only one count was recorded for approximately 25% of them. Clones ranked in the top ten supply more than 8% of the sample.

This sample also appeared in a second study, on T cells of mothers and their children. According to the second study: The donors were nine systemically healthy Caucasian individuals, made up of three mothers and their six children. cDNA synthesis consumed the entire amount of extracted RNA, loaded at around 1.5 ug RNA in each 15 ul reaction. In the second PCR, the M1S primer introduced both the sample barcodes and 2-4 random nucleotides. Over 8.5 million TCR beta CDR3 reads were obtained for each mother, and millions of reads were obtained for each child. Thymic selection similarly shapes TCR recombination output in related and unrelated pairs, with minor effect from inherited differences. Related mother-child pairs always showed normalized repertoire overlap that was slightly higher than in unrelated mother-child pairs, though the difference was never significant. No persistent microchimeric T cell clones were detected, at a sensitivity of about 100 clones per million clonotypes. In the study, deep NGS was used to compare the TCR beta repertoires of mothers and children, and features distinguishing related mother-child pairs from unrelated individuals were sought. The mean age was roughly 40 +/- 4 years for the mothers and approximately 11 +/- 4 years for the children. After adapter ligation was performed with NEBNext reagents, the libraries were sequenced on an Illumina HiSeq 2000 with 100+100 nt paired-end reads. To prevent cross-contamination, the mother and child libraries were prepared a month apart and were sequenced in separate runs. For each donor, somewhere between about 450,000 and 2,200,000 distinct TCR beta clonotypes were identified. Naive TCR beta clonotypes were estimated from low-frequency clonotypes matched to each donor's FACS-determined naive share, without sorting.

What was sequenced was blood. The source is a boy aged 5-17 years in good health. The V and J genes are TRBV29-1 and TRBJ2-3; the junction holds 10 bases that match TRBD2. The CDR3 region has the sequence CSVELAGEDTQYF. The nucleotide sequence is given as TGCAGCGTTGAACTAGCGGGGGAAGATACGCAGTATTTT.